This TCR beta chain is from a study of T cells in Graves' hyperthyroidism and ophthalmopathy. This CDR3 contains 12 residues. The germline V gene encodes CDR1 SEHNR and CDR2 FQNEAQ (reference sequence). Trimming stripped 6 bases from V and 3 bases from J, with 9 bases between. The CDR3 regions of TCR beta were amplified from RNA transcripts. First-round RT-PCR targeting the TCR CDR3 was performed with the HTBI primer set. Each CDR3 protein gets one entry after TCRdb re-called the multiplex PCR reads with MiXCR. The sample includes roughly 500,000 distinct CDR3 sequences, around 43% of them seen just once. Patients were excluded for uncontrolled infection, other autoimmune disease, pregnancy or lactation. Diagnostic assessment was based on clinical symptoms, serum thyroxine and TRAb, thyroid ultrasound and orbital computed tomography. This clonotype has a count of ten or more.

This receptor was taken from an adult woman with Graves' disease, either hyperthyroidism or ophthalmopathy (not recorded which). The sequencing sample was made of peripheral blood or thyroid tissue (not recorded which). The chain has TRBV7-9 and TRBJ2-7, with D possibly matching TRBD2 (5 bases). CDR3 sequence (DNA): TGTGCCAGCAGTCCTGGACTCTACGAGCAGTACTTC. This gives the protein CASSPGLYEQYF.